These 15 T cell receptor beta chains were all obtained from the same sample, sequenced in a study of CD8+ T cells in alopecia areata. Sequencing templates came from extracted RNA that was reverse transcribed into cDNA. Using immunoSEQ multiplex PCR, the repertoire was profiled, and TCRdb retains in-frame clones only, with some absent. The profile shows roughly 250,000 clones, 65% to 70% of them singletons. The starting material was CD4+ T cells sorted from blood, obtained at week 0. The origin of the receptors is a human donor with alopecia areata.

The rearrangement links TRBV7-8 to TRBJ2-7, with D unclear. The V gene lost 3 bases and the J gene lost 3 bases, with 12 bases spanning the gap. The CDR3 contains 14 residues. Per the germline V gene, CDR1 is SGHVS and CDR2 is FQNEAQ. The CDR3 protein is CASSLTDGVYEQYF. CDR3 sequence (DNA): TGTGCCAGCAGCTTGACGGATGGAGTCTACGAGCAGTACTTC.

The chain uses TRBV18 and TRBJ2-5, with a weak D call TRBD2 (6 bases). Per the germline V gene, CDR1 is KGHSH and CDR2 is LQKENI. The CDR3 is 14 residues long. The V and J ends lost 0 bases and 4 bases respectively, with 9 bases between them. The CDR3 sequence: CASSPPAGSETQYF. CDR3 DNA: TGTGCCAGCTCACCACCGGCGGGGTCAGAGACCCAGTACTTC. Complete variable domain (other parts from reference TRBV18 and TRBJ2-5): NAGVMQNPRHLVRRRGQEARLRCSPMKGHSHVYWYRQLPEEGLKFMVYLQKENIIDESGMPKERFSAEFPKEGPSILRIQQVVRGDSAAYFCASSPPAGSETQYFGPGTRLLVL.

The chain has TRBV7-2 and TRBJ2-5; 13 bases match TRBD2. From germline, CDR1 is SGHTA and CDR2 FQGNSA. CDR3 length: 16 amino acids. V dropped 4 bases and J dropped 11; count of bases not matched to a gene: 13. This chain's CDR3 is CASSSQLAGGPREQYF. CDR3 sequence (DNA): TGTGCCAGCAGCTCCCAACTAGCGGGGGGGCCAAGAGAGCAGTACTTC.

J is TRBJ2-1 and V is TRBV30; D perhaps matches TRBD2 (6 bases). The ends were cut back, 2 bases at V and 2 bases at J, with 13 bases in the middle. Germline V gene data show CDR1 as GTSNPN and CDR2 as SVGIG (reference sequence). The CDR3 sequence is 15 residues long. The CDR3 is CAWSRGRTPYNEQFF. DNA of the CDR3: TGTGCCTGGAGTCGTGGGAGGACCCCCTACAATGAGCAGTTCTTC. Full variable domain (remainder filled in from reference TRBV30 and TRBJ2-1): SQTIHQWPATLVQPVGSPLSLECTVEGTSNPNLYWYRQAAGRGLQLLFYSVGIGQISSEVPQNLSASRPQDRQFILSSKKLLLSDSGFYLCAWSRGRTPYNEQFFGPGTRLTVL.

This clone was seen a few times. The chain links TRBV30 to TRBJ1-1, with D unclear. Trimming shortened V by 1 base and J by 1 base, and 13 bases separated the two germline ends. The germline CDR1 and CDR2 sequences are GTSNPN and SVGIG (reference sequence). The CDR3 sequence is 15 residues long. Written as DNA, the CDR3 is TGTGCCTGGAGTGCCCTCGGACCCCAGAACACTGAAGCTTTCTTT. Its translation: CAWSALGPQNTEAFF.

J is TRBJ2-5 and V is TRBV29-1, with D possibly matching TRBD2 (6 bases). Germline values: CDR1 SQVTM, CDR2 ANQGSEA. The CDR3 has 11 residues. Trimming stripped 7 bases from V and 5 bases from J, with 11 bases between. CDR3: CSGSGEETQYF. In DNA, the CDR3 is TGCAGCGGGTCGGGGGAGGAGACCCAGTACTTC.

The rearrangement joins TRBV30 to TRBJ1-1; no clear D. Trimming took off 2 bases at V and 8 bases at J, with 15 bases between the two ends. There are 13 residues in the CDR3. CDR1 is GTSNPN and CDR2 is SVGIG in the germline V gene (reference sequence). The CDR3 nucleotides read TGTGCCTGGAGTCCCCCAAGGGCGTGGGAAGCTTTCTTT. Protein sequence: CAWSPPRAWEAFF.

Only a few counts were recorded for this clone. This chain links TRBV9 with TRBJ1-1, with D perhaps TRBD1 (5 bases). The CDR3 is 15 amino acids. Trimming left V 0 bases short and J 1 base short, with 10 bases between. CDR1 is SGDLS and CDR2 is YYNGEE in the germline V gene. The CDR3 DNA reads TGTGCCAGCAGCGTAGGGATAGGACAGAACACTGAAGCTTTCTTT. Translating it yields CASSVGIGQNTEAFF.

This clone was counted between two and nine times. The J gene is TRBJ2-7, the V gene TRBV7-2; D gene unclear. CDR3 length: 12 residues. CDR1 is SGHTA, CDR2 FQGNSA, per germline. V was shortened by 1 base and J by 5 bases, with 6 bases between the two germline ends. The CDR3 reads CASSLEGHEQYF. In DNA, the CDR3 is TGTGCCAGCAGCTTAGAGGGCCACGAGCAGTACTTC.

This clone was found once. The DNA for the CDR3 is TGCGCCAGCAGCCCCAACAGGGTTTCCTACAATGAGCAGTTCTTC. Residues: CASSPNRVSYNEQFF. The chain uses TRBV5-1 and TRBJ2-1; D is perhaps TRBD1 (6 bases). Germline V CDR1 and CDR2: SGHRS, YFSETQ. This CDR3 spans 15 amino acids. The V and J ends lost 4 bases and 1 base respectively, with 12 bases between them.

Here the CDR3 reads CAWRPQGDQPQHF. The DNA of the CDR3 is TGTGCCTGGAGACCACAGGGAGATCAGCCCCAGCATTTT. V gene TRBV30 combines with J gene TRBJ1-5; maybe TRBD1 (6 bases). The V gene's germline CDR1 is GTSNPN and CDR2 SVGIG (reference sequence). V was shortened by 3 bases and J by 5 bases, with 11 bases between the two germline ends. The CDR3 consists of 13 residues.

As regards this clone: At the DNA level, this CDR3 is encoded by other sequences in the same sample as well. The V call is TRBV5-1, the J call TRBJ2-7; D may match TRBD1 or TRBD2 (5 bases each). V lost 1 base and J lost 0, with 8 bases in between. The CDR3 sequence is 14 residues long. Germline V gene lookup returns CDR1 SGHRS and CDR2 YFSETQ. This CDR3 is CASSLTGASYEQYF. The CDR3 nucleotides are TGCGCCAGCAGCTTGACCGGGGCCTCCTACGAGCAGTACTTC.

This rearrangement joins TRBV29-1 to TRBJ2-3; D uncertain. The CDR3 sequence is 11 residues long. Germline lookup yields CDR1 SQVTM and CDR2 ANQGSEA. Trimming shortened V by 7 bases and J by 4 bases, and 9 bases separated the two germline ends. This chain's CDR3 is CSAQRADTQYF. The CDR3 nucleotides read TGCAGCGCCCAAAGGGCAGATACGCAGTATTTT.

V and J are TRBV14 and TRBJ2-3, with TRBD1 identical over 11 bases. With V trimmed by 4 bases and J by 2 bases, 5 bases remained unmatched. CDR3 length equals 16 residues. Germline V lookup: CDR1 SGHDN, CDR2 FVKESK. CDR3 in DNA: TGTGCCAGCAGCCTGAGGACAGGGGGCTTCACAGATACGCAGTATTTT. Translating it yields CASSLRTGGFTDTQYF. Full variable domain (outside the CDR3, taken from reference TRBV14 and TRBJ2-3): EAGVTQFPSHSVIEKGQTVTLRCDPISGHDNLYWYRRVMGKEIKFLLHFVKESKQDESGMPNNRFLAERTGGTYSTLKVQPAELEDSGVYFCASSLRTGGFTDTQYFGPGTRLTVL.

By frequency in the sample, this clone is medium-sized. This rearrangement joins TRBV6-5 to TRBJ1-6; no clear D gene. Deletions cut 9 bases from V and 9 bases from J, with 18 bases between. Germline-derived CDR1 and CDR2 are MNHEY and SVGAGI. The CDR3 is 14 residues long. The CDR3 loop is CASSDRWRSSPLHF. The CDR3 bases are TGTGCCAGTTCAGATCGGTGGAGGAGTTCACCCCTCCACTTT.